Listed here is a single TCR beta chain. CDR3 size: 13 residues. V dropped 8 bases and J dropped 5; count of bases not matched to a gene: 6. CDR1 is MNHNY and CDR2 is SVGAGI in the germline V gene (reference sequence). Patients in Seattle were enrolled during active infection, then followed longitudinally. The data were obtained in a study of blood T cell repertoires in COVID-19. Study-level background: The cDNA or gDNA used as material had been derived from T cells, B-cell-depleted T cells, or PBMCs.

Assay: immunoSEQ multiplex PCR; the TCRdb copy retains only in-frame clones and omits some. This table has about 500,000 clones, 85% to 90% appearing once. Sequenced: peripheral blood. The genes are TRBV6-6 and TRBJ1-2, with 9 bases lining up with TRBD1. This TCR came from a woman aged 50 to 60 with COVID-19, enrolled during active disease. CDR3 region: CASLSGTGYGYTF. CDR3 DNA sequence: TGTGCCAGCTTATCCGGGACAGGGTATGGCTACACCTTC.